The present T cell receptor (beta chain) was sequenced within a study of human CD8 memory T cell subsets (dated by TCRdb to about 2020). As for the study more broadly: To assess how stem-like (TSTEM), progenitor exhausted-like (TPEX) and effector memory CD8+ T cell subsets are clonally related, the TCRbeta repertoires of these three subsets were compared. Over five donors each provided TSTEM, TPEX and effector memory subsets, from which TCRbeta repertoires were obtained.

The full study reports these points: Chao1 estimates suggested greater repertoire diversity in TSTEM than in TPEX subsets, potentially reflecting a broader range of specificities. Although both stem-like subsets shared clonotypes with effector memory cells, the overlap between TSTEM and TPEX repertoires was minimal, suggesting distinct antigen spectra for the TSTEM and TPEX subsets. Only TCRbeta chains were sequenced, and repertoire comparisons rested on over 5 donors tested with paired t-tests and Bonferroni correction. Normalized Shannon-Wiener diversity was similarly high in the TSTEM and TPEX subsets, while the effector memory subsets were comparatively less diverse.

To note about this clonotype: Its antigen is not yet known.

Density gradient separation was used to isolate peripheral blood mononuclear cells from healthy donor buffy coats. In the study, negative magnetic separation with EasySep or MojoSort CD8+ T cell isolation kits was used to enrich total CD8+ T cells. An RNeasy Mini Kit was used to extract total RNA from duplicate vials of 150,000 sorted CD8+ T cells per subset. The PBMCs were used either fresh or after being cryopreserved in fetal bovine serum with approximately 9.8% DMSO. Fluorescence-activated cell sorting on a FACSAria III was used to sort the CD8+ T cell subsets to purity. Taken from cysteine to phenylalanine, the CDR3 has 15 residues. DNA is not on record. Reading the germline V gene gives CDR1 SGHNT and CDR2 YENEEA. A Human TCR Profiling Kit was used to prepare UMI-labeled 5' RACE TCRbeta libraries. Every TCRbeta library was prepared in parallel, with the same number of PCR cycles used for all of the libraries. Per the original workflow: The number of functional CDR3beta clonotypes in each TCRbeta library ranged from about 3,000 to 20,000. MIGEC 1.2.9 was used for UMI extraction and consensus assembly, with at least three reads per UMI being required. In-frame CDR3beta repertoires were extracted with MiXCR 3.0.3. Each sample was downsampled to 42,000 randomly selected UMIs before diversity metrics were computed in VDJtools 1.2.1. Repertoire overlap metrics D, R and F2 were calculated in VDJtools for the top 3,000 clones of each sample pair. Based on TCRdb reprocessing of the reads, there is one entry per CDR3 protein sequence, and DNA is missing. The V and J calls here are based on TCRdb, not the publication. This sample's table contains around 4,000 distinct CDR3 sequences. The ten biggest clones cover 31% of the sample.

The rearrangement joined TRBV11-3 to TRBJ2-1; lacking DNA, the TRBD2 call made by TCRdb goes unchecked. Sequencing was performed on CD8+ T cells from PBMCs. The sequence came from a human donor in good health. The CDR3 corresponds to CASSLDPSGTYEQFF.